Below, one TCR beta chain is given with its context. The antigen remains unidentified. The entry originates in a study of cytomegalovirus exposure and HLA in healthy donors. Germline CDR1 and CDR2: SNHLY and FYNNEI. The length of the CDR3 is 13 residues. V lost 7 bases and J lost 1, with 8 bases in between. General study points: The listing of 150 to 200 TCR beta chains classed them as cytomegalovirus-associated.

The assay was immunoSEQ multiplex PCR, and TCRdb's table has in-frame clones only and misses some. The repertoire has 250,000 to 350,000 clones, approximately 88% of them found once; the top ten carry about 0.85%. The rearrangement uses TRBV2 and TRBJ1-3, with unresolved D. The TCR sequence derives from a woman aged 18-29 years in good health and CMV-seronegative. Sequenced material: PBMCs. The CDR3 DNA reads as TGTGCCAGCATCGAGGGATCTGGAAACACCATATATTTT. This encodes CASIEGSGNTIYF.